The subject of this entry is one TCR beta chain. Its target is unknown. Clones were read by immunoSEQ multiplex PCR, and TCRdb kept only the in-frame ones, dropping some. The sample records 50,000 or so clones, over 55% being singletons. V dropped 6 bases and J dropped 7; count of bases not matched to a gene: 15. The germline gives CDR1 SGHVT, CDR2 SQSDAQ. CDR3 size: 18 residues. This sample is drawn from a study of T cell clones after liver transplantation. Whole-study context: Immunosuppression withdrawal was tried within 2 years after liver transplantation in this trial. Third-party-reactive TCRbeta sequences from pre-transplant mixed lymphocyte reactions served as antigen-independent comparators. Study results and limitations: Rather than being deleted, graft donor-reactive T cells may have moved into the graft. These preliminary findings come from unstandardized post-transplant sampling times.

The sequencing here drew on CD4+ T cells from blood, taken roughly 55 months after liver transplant. The clonotype comes from a human patient who received a liver transplant. Among the T cells, some may be from the graft donor. The rearrangement uses TRBV7-4 and TRBJ1-4; 12 nucleotides agree with TRBD1. CDR3 in amino acids: CASRPTGTGGACCEKLFF. As DNA, the CDR3 is TGTGCCAGCAGACCAACCGGGACAGGGGGCGCGTGTTGTGAAAAACTGTTTTTT.